This entry features one T cell receptor beta chain sequence. These data are taken from a study of blood T cells in healthy people across ages. This CDR3 comprises 13 residues. The J segment lost 6 bases and the V segment lost 6 bases, leaving 5 bases of the junction unmatched. Germline CDR1 is SQVTM and CDR2 is ANQGSEA. Sample-barcoded 5' priming and a J-beta primer mix drove a second PCR of about 6 to 11 cycles. Via MiXCR, TCRdb re-called the 5' RACE reads, giving one row per CDR3 protein. The table shows fewer than 1,200,000 distinct CDR3 sequences, with 20% to 25% occurring only once. Another study also made use of these data, one on T cells of mothers and their children.

The sequenced material came from blood. This sequence joins TRBV29-1 and TRBJ2-2, with 9 bases identical to TRBD1. This clonotype originated in a girl aged 2 to 10 in good health. As DNA, the CDR3 is TGCAGCGTGTCCCGGGACAGGGCCGGGGAGCTGTTTTTT. This gives the protein CSVSRDRAGELFF.